The T cell receptor (beta chain) under discussion was sequenced for a study of a mutant IDH1 vaccine in newly diagnosed glioma. Assay: immunoSEQ multiplex PCR; the TCRdb copy retains only in-frame clones and omits some. The sample has approximately 34,000 clones; approximately 89% are singletons. The CDR3 has 15 residues. CDR1 is SGHNT and CDR2 is YENEEA in the germline V gene. V was clipped by 5 bases and J by 4 bases; unmatched bases: 4. Time point denoted: week 47, end of study. A single vaccine dose contained 300 ug of mutant IDH1 20-mer peptide, and topical imiquimod was used with it. As concerns this clone: Antigen: not known.

Sequenced here: PBMCs, sampled from a glioma patient whose treatment included an IDH1 peptide vaccine. This sequence was found in a middle-aged man with glioma. V is TRBV11-3 and J is TRBJ2-1; 11 nucleotides match TRBD1. In nucleotides, the CDR3 is TGTGCCAGCAGCCCGGGACAGGGGGATTACAATGAGCAGTTCTTC. This translates into CASSPGQGDYNEQFF.